This T cell receptor beta chain was documented in a study of shared clonotypes between healthy human individuals. This clone was found once. TCRdb's copy holds only in-frame clones and misses some; the assay was immunoSEQ multiplex PCR. This table has 2 million to 2.5 million clones, almost 96% appearing once. Germline V gives CDR1 GTSNPN, CDR2 SVGIG (reference sequence). This CDR3 has 13 residues. The V gene lost 2 bases and the J gene lost 5 bases, with 9 bases spanning the gap. This clonotype originated in a man between 18 and 35 years old in good health. Sample: naive CD4+ T cells sorted from blood. The subset denotes: CD45RA+ positively selected. This rearrangement joins TRBV30 to TRBJ1-4, with TRBD1 as a possible D gene (5 bases). CDR3 protein: CAWSWGRNEKLFF. The CDR3 nucleotides read TGTGCCTGGAGTTGGGGACGGAATGAAAAACTGTTTTTT. The full variable domain, its missing parts supplied by reference TRBV30 and TRBJ1-4, is SQTIHQWPATLVQPVGSPLSLECTVEGTSNPNLYWYRQAAGRGLQLLFYSVGIGQISSEVPQNLSASRPQDRQFILSSKKLLLSDSGFYLCAWSWGRNEKLFFGSGTQLSVL.